This TCR beta chain was recorded in a study of graft-versus-host responses after intestinal transplantation. Points from the study as a whole: An association linked early post-transplant HvG declines with peak circulating GvH clone levels. Ileal or blood samples showed some GvH clones first, and such clones were also found in recipient marrow.

A note on this clone: Its antigen is as yet unknown.

V was trimmed by 0 bases and J by 2 bases, leaving 17 bases between them. The CDR3 loop spans 18 amino acids. Germline CDR1 LGHNT, CDR2 FRNRAP. Measured with immunoSEQ multiplex PCR; TCRdb has only the in-frame clones, and not every one. The sample has 50,000 or so clones; around nine tenths are singletons. The sequence was obtained from a human donor who was the organ donor for an intestinal transplant. The chain joins TRBV12-5 to TRBJ2-1; no clear D gene. The material was unstimulated CD4+ T cells sorted from spleen or lymph node cells, obtained before transplant. As DNA, the CDR3 is TGTGCTAGTGGTTTGGTGGGCGTTGGGTTTTCCACCTACAATGAGCAGTTCTTC. Protein: CASGLVGVGFSTYNEQFF. Complete variable domain (other parts from reference TRBV12-5 and TRBJ2-1): DARVTQTPRHKVTEMGQEVTMRCQPILGHNTVFWYRQTMMQGLELLAYFRNRAPLDDSGMPKDRFSAEMPDATLATLKIQPSEPRDSAVYFCASGLVGVGFSTYNEQFFGPGTRLTVL.